This T cell receptor (beta chain) is from a study of OX40 agonist ivuxolimab in advanced cancers. General observations from the study: Clonal expansion by week 6 occurred in CD4+ and CD8+ blood T cells (at 0.1 to 3.0 mg/kg).

A word on this clone: Its antigen is not known.

Assay used: immunoSEQ multiplex PCR; TCRdb lists only in-frame clones, some missing. Seen here are roughly 71,000 clones, approximately 90% observed once, and the top ten hold under 1.1%. J was trimmed by 2 bases and V by 2 bases; bases with no gene match: 6. CDR1 SGHVS and CDR2 FNYEAQ come from the germline V gene. The CDR3 contains 16 residues. The rearrangement joins TRBV7-6 to TRBJ2-5; the match to TRBD1 covers 9 bases. The receptor was isolated from an adult with an advanced solid tumor such as melanoma, head and neck, liver or kidney cancer. The source material was CD4+ or CD8+ T cells sorted from blood, sampled in a trial of the OX40 agonist ivuxolimab. CDR3 sequence reads: CASSLNLGTGQETQYF. For the CDR3, the DNA is TGTGCCAGCAGCTTAAATCTCGGGACAGGGCAAGAGACCCAGTACTTC.